This T cell receptor (beta chain) was captured by sequencing in a study of shared clonotypes between healthy human individuals. The CDR3 has 15 residues. Germline CDR1 MDHEN, CDR2 SYDVKM. Between the trimmed V and J ends, which lost 8 bases and 0 bases, there was a span of 14 bases. Sorted-subset replicate PCR reactions contained 200 ng DNA, corresponding to roughly 29,000 T cell genomes. Produced via immunoSEQ multiplex PCR; TCRdb's table is partial and in-frame only. Among about 1.5 million clones, approximately 98% were seen once, and the ten largest hold approximately 0.44%. From CD4+ cells came CD45RA+ naive and CD45RA-negative memory subsets.

The receptor's source is a man aged 30 to 39 in good health. The specimen was naive CD4+ T cells sorted from blood. Subset noted: CD45RA+ positively selected. This rearrangement joins TRBV28 to TRBJ1-5, with TRBD1 as a possible D gene (5 bases). CDR3 residues: CASSFGGDSNQPQHF. In DNA form, the CDR3 reads TGTGCCAGCTCTTTTGGAGGGGATAGCAATCAGCCCCAGCATTTT.